This T cell receptor (beta chain) is drawn from a study of tumor-infiltrating lymphocytes in localized non-small cell lung cancer. Study in general: Each patient gave resected tumor and non-adjacent uninvolved lung tissue. Study-level points and caveats: TCR sequencing covered a subset of patients with enough tissue.

Germline values: CDR1 SGHRS, CDR2 YFSETQ. This CDR3 comprises 14 residues. Trimming cost V 0 bases and J 0 bases, with 6 bases left between them. This clone was observed a single time. The antigen is unknown. Profiling relied on immunoSEQ multiplex PCR, and the TCRdb table lists in-frame clones only, not all of them. The sample includes some 15,000 clones, roughly 73% of them seen just once. This sequence joins TRBV5-1 and TRBJ1-1, with D unclear. Sequencing was carried out using lung tumor tissue. This receptor was identified in a human donor with non-small cell lung cancer. CDR3 bases: TGCGCCAGCAGCTTGGGGGCAATGAACACTGAAGCTTTCTTT. It yields the protein CASSLGAMNTEAFF.